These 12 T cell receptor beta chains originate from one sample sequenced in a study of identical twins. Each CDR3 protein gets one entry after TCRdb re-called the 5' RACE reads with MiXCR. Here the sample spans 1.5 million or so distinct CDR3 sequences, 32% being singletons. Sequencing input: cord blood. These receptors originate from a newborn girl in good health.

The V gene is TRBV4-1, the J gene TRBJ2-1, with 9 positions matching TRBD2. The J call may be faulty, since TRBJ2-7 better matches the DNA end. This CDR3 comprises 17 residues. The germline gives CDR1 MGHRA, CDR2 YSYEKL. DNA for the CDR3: TGCGCCAGCAGCCAAGGCGAACCGGGACTAGCCTACAATGAGCAGTACTTC. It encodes CASSQGEPGLAYNEQYF.

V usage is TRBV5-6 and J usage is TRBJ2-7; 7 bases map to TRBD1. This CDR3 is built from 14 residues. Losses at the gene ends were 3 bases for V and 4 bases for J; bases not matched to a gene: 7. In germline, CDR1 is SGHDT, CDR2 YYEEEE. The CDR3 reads CASSWGTVGYEQYF. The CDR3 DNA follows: TGTGCCAGCAGCTGGGGGACAGTAGGTTACGAGCAGTACTTC.

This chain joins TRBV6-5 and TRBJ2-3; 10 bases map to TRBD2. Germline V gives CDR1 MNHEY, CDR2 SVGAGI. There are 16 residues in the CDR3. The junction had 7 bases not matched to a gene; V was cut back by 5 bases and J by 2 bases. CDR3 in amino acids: CASSPYSGRDTDTQYF. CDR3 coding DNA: TGTGCCAGCAGTCCTTACAGCGGGAGGGACACAGATACGCAGTATTTT.

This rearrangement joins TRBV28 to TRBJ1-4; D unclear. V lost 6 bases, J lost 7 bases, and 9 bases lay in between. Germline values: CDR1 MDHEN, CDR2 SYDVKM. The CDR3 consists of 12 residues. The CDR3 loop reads CASRAGIEKLFF. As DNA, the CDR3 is TGTGCCAGCAGAGCGGGGATTGAAAAACTGTTTTTT.

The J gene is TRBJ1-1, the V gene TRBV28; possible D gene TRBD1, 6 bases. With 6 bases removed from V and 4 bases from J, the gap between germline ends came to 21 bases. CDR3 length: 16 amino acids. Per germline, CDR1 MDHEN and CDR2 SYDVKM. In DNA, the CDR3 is TGTGCCAGCAGCCTAAACAGGGATAGAGTGAGCACTGAAGCTTTCTTT. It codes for CASSLNRDRVSTEAFF.

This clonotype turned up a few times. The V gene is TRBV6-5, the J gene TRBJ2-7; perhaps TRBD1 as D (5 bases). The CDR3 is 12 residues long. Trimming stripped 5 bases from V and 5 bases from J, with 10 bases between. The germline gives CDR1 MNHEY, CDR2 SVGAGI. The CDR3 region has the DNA TGTGCCAGCAGTCATACACAGGACGAGCAGTACTTC. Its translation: CASSHTQDEQYF.

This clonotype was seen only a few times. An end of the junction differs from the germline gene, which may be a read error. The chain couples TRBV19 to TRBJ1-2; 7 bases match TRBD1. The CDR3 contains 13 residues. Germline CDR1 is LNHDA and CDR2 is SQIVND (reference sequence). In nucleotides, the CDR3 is TGTGCCGGTAGTATGGACAGGTCCTATGGCTACACCTTC. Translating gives CAGSMDRSYGYTF.

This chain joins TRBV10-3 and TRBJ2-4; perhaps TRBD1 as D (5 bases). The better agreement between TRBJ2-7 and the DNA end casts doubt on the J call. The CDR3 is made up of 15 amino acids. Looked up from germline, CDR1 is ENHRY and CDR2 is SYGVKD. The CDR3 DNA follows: TGTGCCATCGAAAACGGTGGGCAGGGCATCGGCGAGCAGTACTTC. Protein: CAIENGGQGIGEQYF.

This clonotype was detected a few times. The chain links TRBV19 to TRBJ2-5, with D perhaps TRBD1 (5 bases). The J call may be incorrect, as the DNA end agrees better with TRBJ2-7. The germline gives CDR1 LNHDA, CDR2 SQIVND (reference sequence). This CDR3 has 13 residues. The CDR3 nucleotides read TGTGCCAGTAGGGGCCAGGGTGGTTACGAGCAGTACTTC. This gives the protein CASRGQGGYEQYF.

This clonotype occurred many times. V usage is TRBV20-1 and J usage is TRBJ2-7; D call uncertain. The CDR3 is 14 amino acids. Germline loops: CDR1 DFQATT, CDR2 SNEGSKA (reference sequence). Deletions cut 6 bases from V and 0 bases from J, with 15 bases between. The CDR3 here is CSAQWAGLSYEQYF. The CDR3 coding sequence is TGCAGTGCACAATGGGCAGGCCTCTCCTACGAGCAGTACTTC.

The CDR3 region has the DNA TGTGCCACCGGCGGGACTAGCGGGAGGGGAATCTACGAGCAGTACTTC. Protein: CATGGTSGRGIYEQYF. The chain joins TRBV24-1 to TRBJ2-7; TRBD2 agrees at 16 bases. J lost 3 bases, V lost 9 bases, and 7 bases had no gene match. This CDR3 has 16 amino acids. The V gene's germline CDR1 is KGHDR and CDR2 SFDVKD.

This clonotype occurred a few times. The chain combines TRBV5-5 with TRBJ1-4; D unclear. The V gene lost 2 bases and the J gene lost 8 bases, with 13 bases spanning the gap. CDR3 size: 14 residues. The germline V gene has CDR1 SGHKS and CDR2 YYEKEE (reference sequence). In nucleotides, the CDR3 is TGTGCCAGCAGCTTATCGGTAGTTGGCGAAAAACTGTTTTTT. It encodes CASSLSVVGEKLFF.